What follows describes a single T cell receptor (beta chain). The antigen remains undetermined. This specimen belongs to a study of long-term antiretroviral therapy in people with HIV. Assay version v3.0 of immunoSEQ was used, and it was run at survey level. Generated by immunoSEQ multiplex PCR, the TCRdb table keeps only in-frame clones and is missing some. The repertoire holds more than 20,000 clones, with around 85% as singletons. There were no participants with HIV treated outside the United States. Study-level points and caveats: Transplant-donor-level diversity was not reached after ART, though diversity increased. Data on ART adherence, viral resistance or therapy changes were unavailable. HIV repertoires covered narrower CDR3 length ranges than controls did.

Source: unsorted PBMCs, taken 2.3 years after starting antiretroviral therapy. This receptor was identified in a man in his forties or fifties with HIV.

The CDR3 loop reads CASSLGTGGWQPQHF. The CDR3 DNA is TGTGCCAGCAGCTTGGGCACAGGGGGCTGGCAGCCCCAGCATTTT. J is TRBJ1-5 and V is TRBV5-8; 9 bases line up with TRBD1. The CDR3 spans 15 residues. V shed 0 bases and J 7 bases; nucleotides not matched to a gene: 5. Germline values: CDR1 SGHTS, CDR2 YDEGEE.